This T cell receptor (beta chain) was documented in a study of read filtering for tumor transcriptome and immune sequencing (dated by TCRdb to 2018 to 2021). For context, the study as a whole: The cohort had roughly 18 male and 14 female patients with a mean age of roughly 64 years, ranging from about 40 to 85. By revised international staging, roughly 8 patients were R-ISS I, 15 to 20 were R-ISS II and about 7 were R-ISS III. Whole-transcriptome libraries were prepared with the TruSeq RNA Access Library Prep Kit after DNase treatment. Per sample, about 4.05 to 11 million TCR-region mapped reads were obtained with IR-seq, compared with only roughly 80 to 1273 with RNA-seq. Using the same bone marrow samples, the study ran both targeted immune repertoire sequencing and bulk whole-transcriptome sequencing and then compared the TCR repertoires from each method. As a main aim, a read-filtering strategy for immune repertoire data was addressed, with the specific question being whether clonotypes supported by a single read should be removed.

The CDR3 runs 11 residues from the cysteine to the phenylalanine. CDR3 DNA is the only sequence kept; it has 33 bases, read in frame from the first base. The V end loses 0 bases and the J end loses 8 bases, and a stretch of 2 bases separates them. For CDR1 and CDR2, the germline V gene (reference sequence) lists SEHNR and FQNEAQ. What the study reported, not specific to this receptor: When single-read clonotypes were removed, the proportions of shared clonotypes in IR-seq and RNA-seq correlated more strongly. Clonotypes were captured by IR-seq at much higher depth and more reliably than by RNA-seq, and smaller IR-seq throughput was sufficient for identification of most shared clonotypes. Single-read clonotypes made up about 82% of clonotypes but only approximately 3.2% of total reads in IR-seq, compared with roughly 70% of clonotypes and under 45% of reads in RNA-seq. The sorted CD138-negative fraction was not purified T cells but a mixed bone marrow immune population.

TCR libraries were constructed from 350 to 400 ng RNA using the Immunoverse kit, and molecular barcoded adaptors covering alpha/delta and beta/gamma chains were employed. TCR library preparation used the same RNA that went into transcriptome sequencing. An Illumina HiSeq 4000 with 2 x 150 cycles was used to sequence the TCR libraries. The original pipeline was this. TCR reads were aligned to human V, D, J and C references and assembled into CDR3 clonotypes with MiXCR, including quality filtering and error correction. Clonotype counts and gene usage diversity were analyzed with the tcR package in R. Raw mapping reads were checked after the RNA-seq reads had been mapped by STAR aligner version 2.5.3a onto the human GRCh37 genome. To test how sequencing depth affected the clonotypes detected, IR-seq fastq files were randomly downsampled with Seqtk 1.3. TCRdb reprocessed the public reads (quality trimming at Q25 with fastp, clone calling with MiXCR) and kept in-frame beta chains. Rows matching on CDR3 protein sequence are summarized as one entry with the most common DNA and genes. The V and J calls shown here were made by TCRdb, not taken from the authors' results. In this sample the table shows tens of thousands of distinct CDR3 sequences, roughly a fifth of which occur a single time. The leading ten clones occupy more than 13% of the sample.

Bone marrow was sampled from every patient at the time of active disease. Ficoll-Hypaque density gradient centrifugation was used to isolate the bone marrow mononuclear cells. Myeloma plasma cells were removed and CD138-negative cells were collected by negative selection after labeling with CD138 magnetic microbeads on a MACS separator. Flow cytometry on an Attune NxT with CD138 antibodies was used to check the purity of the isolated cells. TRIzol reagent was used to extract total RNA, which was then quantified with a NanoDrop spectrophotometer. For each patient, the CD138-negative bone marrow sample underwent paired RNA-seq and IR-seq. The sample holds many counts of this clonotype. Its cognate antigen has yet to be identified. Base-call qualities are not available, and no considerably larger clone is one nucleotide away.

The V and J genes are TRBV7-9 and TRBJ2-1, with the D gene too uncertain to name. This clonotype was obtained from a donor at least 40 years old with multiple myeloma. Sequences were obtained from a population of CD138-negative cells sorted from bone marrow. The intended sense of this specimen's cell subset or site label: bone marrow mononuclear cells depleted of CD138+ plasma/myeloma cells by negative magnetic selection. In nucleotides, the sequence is TGTGCCAGCAGCTTAGCGTATGAGCAGTTCTTC. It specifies CASSLAYEQFF.